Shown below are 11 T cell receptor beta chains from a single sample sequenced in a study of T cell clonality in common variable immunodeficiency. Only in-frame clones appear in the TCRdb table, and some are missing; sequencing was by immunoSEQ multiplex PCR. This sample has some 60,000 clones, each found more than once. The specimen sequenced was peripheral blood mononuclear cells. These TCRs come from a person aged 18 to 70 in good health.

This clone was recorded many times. The DNA read from the CDR3 is TGTGCCTGGAGCCCGAGGGGGAGCTCCTACAATGAG. Amino acids: CAWSPRGSSYNE. The whole CDR3 protein is CAWSPRGSSYNEQFF. The chain has TRBV30 and TRBJ2-1; D is possibly TRBD1 (6 bases). Read coverage stops 3 residues before the CDR3 terminus; the germline J gene supplies the remainder. V was pared by 3 bases and J by 0 bases, with 12 bases between. The CDR3 loop spans 15 amino acids. CDR1 GTSNPN and CDR2 SVGIG come from the germline V gene (reference sequence).

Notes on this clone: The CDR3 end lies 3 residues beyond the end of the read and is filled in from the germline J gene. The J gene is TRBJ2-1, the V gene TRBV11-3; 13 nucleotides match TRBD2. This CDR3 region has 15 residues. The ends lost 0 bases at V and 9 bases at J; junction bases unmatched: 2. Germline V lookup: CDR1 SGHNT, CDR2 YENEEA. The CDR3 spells CASSLDGTSGTEQFF. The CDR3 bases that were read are TGTGCCAGCAGCTTAGACGGGACTAGCGGGACTGAG.

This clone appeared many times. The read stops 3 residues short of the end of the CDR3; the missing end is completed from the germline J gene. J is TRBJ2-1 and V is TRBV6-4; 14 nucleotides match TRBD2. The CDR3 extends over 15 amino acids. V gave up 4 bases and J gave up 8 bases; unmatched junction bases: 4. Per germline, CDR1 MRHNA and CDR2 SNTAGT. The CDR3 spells CASSAGTSGSDEQFF. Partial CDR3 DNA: TGTGCCAGCAGTGCAGGGACTAGCGGGAGTGATGAG.

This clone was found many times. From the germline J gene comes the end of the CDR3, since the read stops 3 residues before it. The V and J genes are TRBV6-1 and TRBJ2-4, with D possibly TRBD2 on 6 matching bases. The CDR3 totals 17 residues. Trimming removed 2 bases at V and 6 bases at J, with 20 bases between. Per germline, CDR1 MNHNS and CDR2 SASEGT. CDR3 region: CASSEIGRLGEGNIQYF. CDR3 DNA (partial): TGTGCCAGCAGTGAAATAGGGAGACTAGGGGAAGGAAACATT.

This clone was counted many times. CDR3 region: CASSRGTSTSYEQYF. The CDR3 bases that were read are TGTGCCAGCAGTCGCGGGACTAGCACCTCCTACGAG. This chain links TRBV28 with TRBJ2-7, with 9 bases matching TRBD2. The DNA ends 3 residues before the CDR3 does, and the rest of the CDR3 is filled in from the germline J gene. Looked up from germline, CDR1 is MDHEN and CDR2 is SYDVKM. The CDR3 has 15 amino acids. V lost 5 bases to trimming and J lost 0 bases; unmatched junction nucleotides: 5.

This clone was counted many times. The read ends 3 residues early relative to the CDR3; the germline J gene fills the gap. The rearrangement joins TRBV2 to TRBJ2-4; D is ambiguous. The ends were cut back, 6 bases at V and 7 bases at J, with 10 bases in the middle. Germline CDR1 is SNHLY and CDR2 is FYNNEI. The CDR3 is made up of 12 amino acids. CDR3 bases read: TGTGCCAGCAGGACGGAAGGGAACATT. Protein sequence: CASRTEGNI. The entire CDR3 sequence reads CASRTEGNIQYF.

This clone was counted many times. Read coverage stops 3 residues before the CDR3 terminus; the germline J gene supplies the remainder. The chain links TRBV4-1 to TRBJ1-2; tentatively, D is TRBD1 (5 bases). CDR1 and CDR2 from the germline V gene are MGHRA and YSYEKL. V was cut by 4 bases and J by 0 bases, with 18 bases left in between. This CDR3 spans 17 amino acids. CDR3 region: CASSLRMGGSANYGYTF. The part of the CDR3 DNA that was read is TGCGCCAGCAGCCTACGGATGGGGGGTTCCGCTAACTATGGC.

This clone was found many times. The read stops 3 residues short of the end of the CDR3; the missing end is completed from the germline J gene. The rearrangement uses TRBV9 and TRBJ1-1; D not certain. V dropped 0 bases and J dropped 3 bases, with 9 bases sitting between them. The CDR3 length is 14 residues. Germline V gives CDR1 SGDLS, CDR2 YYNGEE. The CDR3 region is CASSVGAEYTEAFF. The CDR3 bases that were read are TGTGCCAGCAGCGTAGGGGCAGAATACACTGAA. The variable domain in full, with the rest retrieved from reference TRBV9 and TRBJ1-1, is DSGVTQTPKHLITATGQRVTLRCSPRSGDLSVYWYQQSLDQGLQFLIQYYNGEERAKGNILERFSAQQFPDLHSELNLSSLELGDSALYFCASSVGAEYTEAFFGQGTRLTVV.

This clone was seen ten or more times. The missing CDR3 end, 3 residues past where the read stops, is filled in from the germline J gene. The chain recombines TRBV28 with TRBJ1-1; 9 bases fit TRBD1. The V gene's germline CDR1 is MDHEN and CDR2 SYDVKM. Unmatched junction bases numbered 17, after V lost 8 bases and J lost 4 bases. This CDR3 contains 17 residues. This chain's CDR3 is CASLPGQGRALGTEAFF. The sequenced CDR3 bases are TGTGCCAGCCTTCCTGGACAGGGGCGAGCCTTGGGCACTGAA.

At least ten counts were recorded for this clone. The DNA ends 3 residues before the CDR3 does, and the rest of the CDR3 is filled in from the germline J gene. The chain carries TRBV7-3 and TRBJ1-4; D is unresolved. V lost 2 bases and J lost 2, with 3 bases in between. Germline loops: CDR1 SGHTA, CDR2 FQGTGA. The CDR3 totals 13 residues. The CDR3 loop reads CASSLSTNEKLFF. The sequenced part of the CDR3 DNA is TGTGCCAGCAGCTTATCTACTAATGAAAAA.

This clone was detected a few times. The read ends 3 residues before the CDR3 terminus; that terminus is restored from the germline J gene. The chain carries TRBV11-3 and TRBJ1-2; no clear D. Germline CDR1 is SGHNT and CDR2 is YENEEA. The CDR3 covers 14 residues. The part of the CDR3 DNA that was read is TGTGCCAGCAGCCCCTATGATAGCGAGGATGAC. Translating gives CASSPYDSEDD. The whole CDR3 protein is CASSPYDSEDDYTF.